This TCR beta chain was recovered during a study of blood T cell repertoires in COVID-19 (dated by TCRdb to about 2020). Broadly, across the study: Samples covering the acute and convalescent phases of COVID-19 were provided by collaborators in the United States, Italy and Spain. HLA class I and class II types, where available, came from metadata supplied by the sample provider rather than from assay-based typing. The repertoires were made available in a free public database intended to serve as a resource for research on the immune response to SARS-CoV-2. Subjects who had been exposed to COVID-19, were actively infected with it, or had recovered from it provided the deeply sampled blood TCRbeta repertoires that made up the dataset. Samples were obtained from the ongoing ImmuneRACE study (first 160 participants) and from 1,254 subjects provided by 6 global collaborators. Sample metadata almost always included a de-identified subject ID, COVID-19 status, age in years and sex. The prospective study material was composed of cDNA or gDNA derived from T cells, B-cell-depleted T cells, or PBMCs.

Including cysteine and phenylalanine, the CDR3 has 13 amino acids. The DNA shown is the 39-base CDR3, in frame from base 1. CDR1 is given as SNHLY and CDR2 as FYNNEI, both from the germline V gene. The trim is 8 bases for V and 3 bases for J, with a gap of 11 bases between the germline ends. A note on this clone: The specificity of this receptor is unknown. No base-level quality is on record; no much larger clone is a single base apart.

What the study reported, not specific to this receptor: The amount of clinical and demographic metadata varied by source and participant and was provided uncurated.

The immunoSEQ Assay, a bias-controlled multiplex PCR, was used to amplify TCRbeta CDR3 regions from genomic DNA. The published analysis was carried out like this. Nucleated cell counts per sample were estimated from amplification of reference gene primers within the assay. To quantify the absolute abundance of each unique TCRbeta CDR3 rearrangement, sequence reads were collapsed and filtered. Productive Simpson clonality was computed per sample as the square root of Simpson's diversity index over productive rearrangements. TCRdb provides this immuneACCESS table in a form limited to in-frame rearrangements. Some clones are lacking; in checked studies, under half of them reflect an unresolved V gene, and why the rest are absent is not known. The V and J calls and clone size are taken from that table; D and trimming were inferred from the DNA. This sample lists approximately 240,000 clones; roughly 82% were detected once. The ten most abundant clones make up 4.9% of the sample.

The collaborating institutions used their own protocols to collect whole blood in K2EDTA tubes. For TCRbeta analysis, collaborator samples were shipped as frozen whole blood, as isolated PBMCs, or as DNA extracted from either sample type. The sequenced sample was peripheral blood. Rearrangement joined TRBV2 to TRBJ1-5; possibly the D gene is TRBD1, per 6 matching bases. The receptor comes from a woman of 80 years or more with active or convalescent COVID-19. This receptor carries the CDR3 CASRTAYNQPQHF. The base sequence is TGTGCCAGCCGGACAGCTTACAATCAGCCCCAGCATTTT.